The T cell receptor (beta chain) described here comes from a study of blood T cell repertoires in COVID-19. The method was immunoSEQ multiplex PCR; TCRdb's version includes in-frame clones alone and lacks a portion of them. The sample yields some 490,000 clones, approximately 90% seen once. What the recovered Cohort 3 donors had was two negative PCRs, clearance, or symptom resolution. The CDR3 loop spans 15 amino acids. J was trimmed by 3 bases and V by 1 base; bases with no gene match: 1. CDR1 and CDR2 (germline): SNHLY, FYNNEI. This TCR was recovered from a woman aged 55-70 years who had recovered from COVID-19. What was sequenced was PBMCs or T cells enriched from blood (not recorded which). This sequence joins TRBV2 and TRBJ2-1, with TRBD1 matching 9 bases. This CDR3 is CASSEGDRVYNEQFF. CDR3 coding DNA: TGTGCCAGCAGTGAAGGGGACAGGGTCTACAATGAGCAGTTCTTC.